The T cell receptor beta chain described here comes from a study of T cell responses to AZD1222 COVID-19 vaccine. This table comes from immunoSEQ multiplex PCR, and its TCRdb copy is limited to in-frame clones, with some not included. Of about 120,000 clones listed, roughly 93% were seen once; the top ten hold over 2.5%. CDR1 is SGHRS, CDR2 YFSETQ, per germline. V dropped 3 bases and J dropped 4 bases, with 12 bases sitting between them. This CDR3 has 14 amino acids. The sequence was obtained from an adult in good health. The input for sequencing was peripheral blood, taken on day 0 of AZD1222 vaccination. The chain carries TRBV5-1 and TRBJ2-3; D is unresolved. The CDR3 DNA follows: TGCGCCAGCAGCTCTCTAGGTGGTGCAGATACGCAGTATTTT. This codes for CASSSLGGADTQYF.